The 4 T cell receptor beta chains reported below all come from one sample, sequenced in a study of T cells in Graves' hyperthyroidism and ophthalmopathy. The CDR3 regions of TCR beta were amplified from RNA transcripts. With the HTBI primer set, the TCR CDR3 went through a first round of RT-PCR. TCRdb used MiXCR to reprocess the multiplex PCR reads, holding one entry per CDR3 protein. The sample shows fewer than 550,000 distinct CDR3 sequences, around 16% of them seen only once. The source material was blood. The receptors stem from a woman younger than 35 with Graves' hyperthyroidism.

The J gene is TRBJ2-5, the V gene TRBV7-8; a weak D match, TRBD1 (5 bases). Trimming took off 7 bases at V and 5 bases at J, with 20 bases between the two ends. CDR3 length: 15 amino acids. The germline V gene has CDR1 SGHVS and CDR2 FQNEAQ. For the CDR3, the DNA is TGTGCCAGCAACCTCCTGACACATTCAGGGGAGACCCAGTACTTC. Protein product: CASNLLTHSGETQYF. Complete variable domain (other parts from reference TRBV7-8 and TRBJ2-5): GAGVSQSPRYKVAKRGQDVALRCDPISGHVSLFWYQQALGQGPEFLTYFQNEAQLDKSGLPSDRFFAERPEGSVSTLKIQRTQQEDSAVYLCASNLLTHSGETQYFGPGTRLLVL.

There are many counts of this clonotype. V and J are TRBV28 and TRBJ1-5, with 9 bases lining up with TRBD1. With 0 bases clipped from V and 7 bases from J, the junction kept 7 bases outside the gene matches. Germline-derived CDR1 and CDR2 are MDHEN and SYDVKM. This CDR3 has 16 amino acids. In nucleotides, the CDR3 is TGTGCCAGCAGTTTATGGGTGGGACAGGGAACCCAGCCCCAGCATTTT. Translated, it gives CASSLWVGQGTQPQHF.

A few counts support this clonotype. The chain has TRBV28 and TRBJ1-5; D is perhaps TRBD1 (5 bases). Per the germline V gene, CDR1 is MDHEN and CDR2 is SYDVKM. V gave up 6 bases and J gave up 4 bases, with 16 bases separating them. The CDR3 totals 15 residues. CDR3 bases: TGTGCCAGCAGCTCGGGCGGGACTGGGAATCAGCCCCAGCATTTT. Translating gives CASSSGGTGNQPQHF.

This clonotype was seen at least ten times. V gene TRBV12-3 or TRBV12-4 combines with J gene TRBJ2-1; TRBD2 matches 14 bases. This CDR3 spans 19 amino acids. The V gene end was trimmed by 5 bases and the J gene end by 0 bases; junction bases not matched to a gene: 9. CDR3 sequence: CASSETSGGGPLSYNEQFF. DNA for the CDR3: TGTGCCAGCAGTGAGACTAGCGGGGGGGGTCCCCTCTCCTACAATGAGCAGTTCTTC.